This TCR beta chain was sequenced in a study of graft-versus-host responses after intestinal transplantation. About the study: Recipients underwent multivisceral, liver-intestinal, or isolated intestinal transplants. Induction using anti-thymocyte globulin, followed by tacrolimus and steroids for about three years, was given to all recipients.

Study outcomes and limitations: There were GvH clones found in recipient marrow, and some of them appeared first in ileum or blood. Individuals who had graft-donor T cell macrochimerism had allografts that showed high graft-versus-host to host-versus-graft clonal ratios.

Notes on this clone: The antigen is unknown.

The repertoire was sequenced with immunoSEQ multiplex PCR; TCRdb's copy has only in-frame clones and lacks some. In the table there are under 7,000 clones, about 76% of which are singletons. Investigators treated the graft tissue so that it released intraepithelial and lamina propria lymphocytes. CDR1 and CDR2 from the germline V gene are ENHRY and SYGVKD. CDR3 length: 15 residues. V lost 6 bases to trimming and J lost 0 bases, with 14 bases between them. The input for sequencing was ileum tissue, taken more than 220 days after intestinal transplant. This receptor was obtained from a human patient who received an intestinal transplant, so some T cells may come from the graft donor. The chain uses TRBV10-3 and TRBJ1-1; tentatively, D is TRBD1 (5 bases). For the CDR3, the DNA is TGTGCCATCAGATCAGGGTCGGGGATGAACACTGAAGCTTTCTTT. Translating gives CAIRSGSGMNTEAFF.